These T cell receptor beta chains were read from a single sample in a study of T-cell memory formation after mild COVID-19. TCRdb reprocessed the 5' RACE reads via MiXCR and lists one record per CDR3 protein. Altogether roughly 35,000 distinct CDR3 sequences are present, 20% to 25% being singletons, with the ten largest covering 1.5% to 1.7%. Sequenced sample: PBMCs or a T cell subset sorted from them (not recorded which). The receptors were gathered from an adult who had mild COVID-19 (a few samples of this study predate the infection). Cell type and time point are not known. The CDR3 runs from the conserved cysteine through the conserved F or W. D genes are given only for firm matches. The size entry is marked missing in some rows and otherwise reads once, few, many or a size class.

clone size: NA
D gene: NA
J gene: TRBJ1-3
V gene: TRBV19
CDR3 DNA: TGTGCCAGTAGTATAAATCCGGGGACTGGAAACACCATATATTTT
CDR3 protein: CASSINPGTGNTIYF

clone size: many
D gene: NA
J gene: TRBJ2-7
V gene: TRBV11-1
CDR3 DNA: TGTGCCAGCAGCCAGACAGGATTCGAGCAGTACTTC
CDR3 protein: CASSQTGFEQYF

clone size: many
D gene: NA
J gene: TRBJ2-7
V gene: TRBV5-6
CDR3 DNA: TGTGCCAGCAGCTCGACCAGACAAGGGCCTAGTCGCGAGCAGTACTTC
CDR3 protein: CASSSTRQGPSREQYF

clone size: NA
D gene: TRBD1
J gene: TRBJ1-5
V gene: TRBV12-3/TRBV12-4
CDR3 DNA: TGTGCCAGCAGCTATTCCCGGGACAGAGATCAGCCCCAGCATTTT
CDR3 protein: CASSYSRDRDQPQHF

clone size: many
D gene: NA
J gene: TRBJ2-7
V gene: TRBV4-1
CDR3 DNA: TGCGCCAGCAGCCAGACAGAGTCCTACGAGCAGTACTTC
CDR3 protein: CASSQTESYEQYF

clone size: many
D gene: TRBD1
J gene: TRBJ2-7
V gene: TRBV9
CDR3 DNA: TGTGCCAGCAGCCCAGGGGGCAGCTCCTACGAGCAGTACTTC
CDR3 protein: CASSPGGSSYEQYF

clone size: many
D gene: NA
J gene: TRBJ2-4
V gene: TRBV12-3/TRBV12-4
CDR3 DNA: TGTGCCAGCAGGATCTCCTCCGGATTTCAGTACTTC
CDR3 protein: CASRISSGFQYF

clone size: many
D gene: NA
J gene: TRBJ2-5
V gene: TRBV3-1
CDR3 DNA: TGTGCCAGCAGCCAAGGGGAAGAGACCCAGTACTTC
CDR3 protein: CASSQGEETQYF

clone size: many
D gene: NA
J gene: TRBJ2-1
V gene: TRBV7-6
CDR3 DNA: TGTGCCAGCAGCTTGCGACAGGCTAGCTCCTACAATGAGCAGTTCTTC
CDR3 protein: CASSLRQASSYNEQFF

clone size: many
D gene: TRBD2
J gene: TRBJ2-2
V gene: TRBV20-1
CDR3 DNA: TGCAGTGCTAGCCAGGGACTAGCATCCGGGGAGCTGTTTTTT
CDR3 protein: CSASQGLASGELFF

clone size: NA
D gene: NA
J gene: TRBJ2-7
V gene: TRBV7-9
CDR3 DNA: TGTGCCAGCAGCTTGGACATCTACGAGCAGTACTTC
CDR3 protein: CASSLDIYEQYF